Below, one T cell receptor (beta chain) is given with its context. The data originate from a study of blood T cell repertoires in COVID-19. Study-wide context: Sources were T cells, B-cell-depleted T cells, or PBMCs; the material itself was cDNA or gDNA.

Deletions cut 7 bases from V and 0 bases from J, with 19 bases between. This CDR3 is built from 16 residues. CDR1 is SGHAT and CDR2 is FQNNGV in the germline V gene. Per the original data handling: Estimation of nucleated cell counts was performed using reference gene primer amplification. The assay was immunoSEQ multiplex PCR, and TCRdb's table has in-frame clones only and misses some. The V and J calls and clone size are taken from that table; D and trimming were inferred from the DNA. Of about 35,000 clones in the sample, about four fifths were seen once. The material sequenced was peripheral blood. This TCR was recovered from a man aged 55 to 70 in a cohort sampled during active COVID-19. This rearrangement joins TRBV11-2 to TRBJ2-7; possibly TRBD2 for D (7 bases). The CDR3 DNA reads TGTGCCAGCATGAGGGGGGGCAGGCTCCACTCCTACGAGCAGTACTTC. Protein product: CASMRGGRLHSYEQYF.